This is a list of T cell receptor beta chains from one sample in a study of T cell changes during pregnancy in multiple sclerosis. TCRdb keeps only in-frame clones here, not all; method: immunoSEQ multiplex PCR. The table has about 50,000 clones, approximately 94% seen once. This specimen was CD4+ T cells from peripheral blood mononuclear cells, taken in the third trimester of pregnancy. The receptors shown here come from a female donor with multiple sclerosis, enrolled in a pregnancy study. CDR3s include the opening cysteine and the closing phenylalanine or tryptophan. The D gene is left open where the match is weak.

>TRBJ1-2|14|TRBV7-6|.
CASSPQTGGYGYTF
>TRBJ2-5|12|TRBV7-8|.
CASSSYQETQYF
>TRBJ2-3|15|TRBV7-3|TRBD2
CASSARGGYTDTQYF
>TRBJ2-3|16|TRBV7-6|TRBD2
CASSLISGALTDTQYF
>TRBJ2-7|16|TRBV27|.
CASSSRTGRVAYEQYF
>TRBJ2-5|15|TRBV6-6|.
CASISRRGLQETQYF
>TRBJ2-7|14|TRBV28|.
CASRGYRDLDEQYF
>TRBJ2-1|17|TRBV9|TRBD2
CASSVEGLAGGYNEQFF
>TRBJ2-5|14|TRBV10-1|.
CASSRKGGGETQYF
>TRBJ2-2|14|TRBV2|TRBD1
CASSSTGGDGELFF
>TRBJ2-2|16|TRBV19|TRBD1
CASSPRTGGVTGELFF
>TRBJ2-2|15|TRBV6-1|TRBD1
CASIPGQGHTGELFF
>TRBJ2-1|13|TRBV15|.
CATRTTPSGEQFF
>TRBJ2-2|18|TRBV29-1|TRBD2
CSVEDSRLAGGRTGELFF
>TRBJ2-7|13|TRBV11-3|TRBD2
CASTKSGGHEQYF
>TRBJ1-5|15|TRBV30|TRBD1
CAWERGTGKVQPQHF
>TRBJ2-1|15|TRBV30|TRBD2
CAWVGAGGPQHEQFF
>TRBJ1-1|15|TRBV5-1|TRBD1
CASSPGDRAGTEAFF
>TRBJ2-2|13|TRBV6-1|.
CASSVRRAGELFF
>TRBJ2-7|14|TRBV15|TRBD1
CATSVRDRKTEQYF
>TRBJ1-5|17|TRBV30|.
CAWSFGRGLDSNQPQHF
>TRBJ2-5|13|TRBV19|TRBD1
CASAGQGLETQYF